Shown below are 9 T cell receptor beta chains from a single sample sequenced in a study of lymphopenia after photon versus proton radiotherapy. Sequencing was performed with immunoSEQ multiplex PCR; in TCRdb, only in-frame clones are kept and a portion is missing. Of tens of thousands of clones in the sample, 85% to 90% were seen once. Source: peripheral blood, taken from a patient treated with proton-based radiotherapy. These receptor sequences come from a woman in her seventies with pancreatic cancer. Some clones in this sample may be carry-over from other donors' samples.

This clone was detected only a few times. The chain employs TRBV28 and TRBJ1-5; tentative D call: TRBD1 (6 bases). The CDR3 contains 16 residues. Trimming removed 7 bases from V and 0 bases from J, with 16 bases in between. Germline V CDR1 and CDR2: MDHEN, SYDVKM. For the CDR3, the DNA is TGTGCCAGCAATAGGGACATACTCTATAGCAATCAGCCCCAGCATTTT. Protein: CASNRDILYSNQPQHF.

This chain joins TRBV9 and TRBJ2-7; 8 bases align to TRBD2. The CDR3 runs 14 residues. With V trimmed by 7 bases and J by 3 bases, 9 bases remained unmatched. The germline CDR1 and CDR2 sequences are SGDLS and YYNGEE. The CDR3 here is CASSPGGTGYEQYF. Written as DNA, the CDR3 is TGTGCCAGCTCCCCGGGAGGGACTGGCTACGAGCAGTACTTC.

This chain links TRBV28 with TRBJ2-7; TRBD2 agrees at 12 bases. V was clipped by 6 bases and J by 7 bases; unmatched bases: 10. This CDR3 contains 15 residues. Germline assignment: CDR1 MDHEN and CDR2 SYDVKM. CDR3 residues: CASSLLAGGPGEQYF. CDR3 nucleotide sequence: TGTGCCAGCAGCCTCCTAGCGGGAGGGCCGGGGGAGCAGTACTTC.

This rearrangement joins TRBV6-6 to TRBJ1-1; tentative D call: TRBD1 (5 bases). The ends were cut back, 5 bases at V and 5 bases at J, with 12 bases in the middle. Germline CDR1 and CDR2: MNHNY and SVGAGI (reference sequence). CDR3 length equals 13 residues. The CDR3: CASSQDGGTEAFF. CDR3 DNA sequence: TGTGCCAGCAGTCAGGATGGGGGGACTGAAGCTTTCTTT.

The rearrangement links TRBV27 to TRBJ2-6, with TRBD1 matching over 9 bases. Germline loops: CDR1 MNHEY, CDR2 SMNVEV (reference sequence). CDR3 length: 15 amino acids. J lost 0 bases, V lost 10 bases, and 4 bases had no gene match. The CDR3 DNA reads TGTGCCACTAGACAGGGGGGCTCTGGGGCCAACGTCCTGACTTTC. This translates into CATRQGGSGANVLTF.

The DNA for the CDR3 is TGTGCCAGCAGTTTCTTTAGGGGGGTTCGCTACGAGCAGTACTTC. Protein: CASSFFRGVRYEQYF. The chain uses TRBV28 and TRBJ2-7, with D perhaps TRBD1 or TRBD2 (6 bases each). Trimming removed 3 bases at V and 3 bases at J, with 15 bases between. CDR1 is MDHEN, CDR2 SYDVKM, per germline. This CDR3 is 15 amino acids long. The full variable domain, its missing parts supplied by reference TRBV28 and TRBJ2-7, is DVKVTQSSRYLVKRTGEKVFLECVQDMDHENMFWYRQDPGLGLRLIYFSYDVKMKEKGDIPEGYSVSREKKERFSLILESASTNQTSMYLCASSFFRGVRYEQYFGPGTRLTVT.

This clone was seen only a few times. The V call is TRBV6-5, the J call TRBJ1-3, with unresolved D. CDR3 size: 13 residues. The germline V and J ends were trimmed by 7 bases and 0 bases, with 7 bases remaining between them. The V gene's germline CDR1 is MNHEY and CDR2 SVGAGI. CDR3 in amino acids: CASTQYSGNTIYF. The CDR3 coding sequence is TGTGCCAGCACCCAGTACTCTGGAAACACCATATATTTT.

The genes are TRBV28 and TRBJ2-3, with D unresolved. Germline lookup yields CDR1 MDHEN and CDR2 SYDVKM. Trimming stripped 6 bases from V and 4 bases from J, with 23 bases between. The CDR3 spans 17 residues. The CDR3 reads CASRTDSGALIADTQYF. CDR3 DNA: TGTGCCAGCAGAACCGATTCTGGAGCCTTAATCGCAGATACGCAGTATTTT.

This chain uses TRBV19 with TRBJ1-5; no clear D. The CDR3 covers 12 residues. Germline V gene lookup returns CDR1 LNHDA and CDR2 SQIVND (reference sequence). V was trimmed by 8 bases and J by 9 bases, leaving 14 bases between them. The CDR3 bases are TGTGCCAGTGGCCCGCAAGAAGGGCCCCAGCATTTT. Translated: CASGPQEGPQHF.